The rows below give T cell receptor beta chains drawn from one sample of a study of cytomegalovirus exposure and HLA in healthy donors. Some clones are missing from TCRdb's copy, which holds only in-frame ones; the method was immunoSEQ multiplex PCR. The sample shows some 250,000 clones, about four fifths of them seen only once. Sequencing was performed on PBMCs. The receptor set was obtained from a woman between 40 and 55 years old in good health and CMV-seropositive. Both conserved end residues are part of each CDR3. Each record gives: CDR3 length, J gene, clone size, D gene, V gene, CDR3 DNA, CDR3 protein. A D gene is named only where the DNA matches it firmly. Some rows have no size entry. The others give once, few or many, or a class for an expanded clone.

CDR3 length: 15; J gene: TRBJ2-5; clone size: NA; D gene: NA; V gene: TRBV11-3; CDR3 DNA: TGTGCCAGCAGCTTATTCTCCGGGGTCCAAGAGACCCAGTACTTC; CDR3 protein: CASSLFSGVQETQYF
CDR3 length: 15; J gene: TRBJ1-4; clone size: NA; D gene: NA; V gene: TRBV5-4; CDR3 DNA: TGTGCCAGCAGCGGGGGGGGCGGGAATAATGAAAAACTGTTTTTT; CDR3 protein: CASSGGGGNNEKLFF
CDR3 length: 16; J gene: TRBJ1-5; clone size: NA; D gene: NA; V gene: TRBV30; CDR3 DNA: TGTGCCTGGAGTGTAGGGATAGGGGTAAGCAATCAGCCCCAGCATTTT; CDR3 protein: CAWSVGIGVSNQPQHF
CDR3 length: 15; J gene: TRBJ2-2; clone size: NA; D gene: NA; V gene: TRBV4-1; CDR3 DNA: TGCGCCAGCAGCCAAGATGAGGAACGCACCGGGGAGCTGCTTTTT; CDR3 protein: CASSQDEERTGELLF
CDR3 length: 16; J gene: TRBJ2-3; clone size: NA; D gene: TRBD1; V gene: TRBV6-1; CDR3 DNA: TGTGCCAGCAGTGAAGCGGTAGCAGGGGGCGCAGATACGCAGTATTTT; CDR3 protein: CASSEAVAGGADTQYF
CDR3 length: 13; J gene: TRBJ1-2; clone size: NA; D gene: TRBD1; V gene: TRBV30; CDR3 DNA: TGTGCCTGGAGTAGGGACAGGGGTTATGGCTACACCTTC; CDR3 protein: CAWSRDRGYGYTF
CDR3 length: 14; J gene: TRBJ1-2; clone size: NA; D gene: TRBD1; V gene: TRBV5-6; CDR3 DNA: TGTGCCAGCAGCGACACAGGGGGGGAATATGGCTACACCTTC; CDR3 protein: CASSDTGGEYGYTF
CDR3 length: 16; J gene: TRBJ2-1; clone size: few; D gene: NA; V gene: TRBV7-2; CDR3 DNA: TGTGCCAGCAGATCCTCCGCTTCGAGCTCCTACAATGAGCAGTTCTTC; CDR3 protein: CASRSSASSSYNEQFF
CDR3 length: 14; J gene: TRBJ1-4; clone size: NA; D gene: TRBD1; V gene: TRBV5-1; CDR3 DNA: TGCGCCAGCAGCCATAGACAGGGGGGAGAAAAACTGTTTTTT; CDR3 protein: CASSHRQGGEKLFF
CDR3 length: 13; J gene: TRBJ1-1; clone size: NA; D gene: NA; V gene: TRBV6-5; CDR3 DNA: TGTGCCAGCAGTTACGTCGGGGTTACGGCAGCTTTCTTT; CDR3 protein: CASSYVGVTAAFF
CDR3 length: 13; J gene: TRBJ2-7; clone size: NA; D gene: TRBD2; V gene: TRBV6-6; CDR3 DNA: TGTGCCAGCAGTCGAGAGCGGGAGGCGGTGCAGTACTTC; CDR3 protein: CASSREREAVQYF
CDR3 length: 15; J gene: TRBJ1-1; clone size: NA; D gene: TRBD1; V gene: TRBV15; CDR3 DNA: TGTGCCACCAGCACCCGGACAGGGCAGGCCACTGAAGCTTTCTTT; CDR3 protein: CATSTRTGQATEAFF
CDR3 length: 21; J gene: TRBJ2-5; clone size: NA; D gene: TRBD2; V gene: TRBV4-1; CDR3 DNA: TGCGCCAGCAGCCCCCACTTAATCCTTCGGGAAAGGCGGGGGGGACAAGAGACCCAGTACTTC; CDR3 protein: CASSPHLILRERRGGQETQYF
CDR3 length: 15; J gene: TRBJ1-1; clone size: NA; D gene: NA; V gene: TRBV7-9; CDR3 DNA: TGTGCCAGCAGCTTTGGCGGCGGATTGAACACTGAAGCTTTCTTT; CDR3 protein: CASSFGGGLNTEAFF
CDR3 length: 14; J gene: TRBJ2-1; clone size: once; D gene: TRBD1; V gene: TRBV7-2; CDR3 DNA: TGTGCCAGCAGCGAGGACAGGGTTTTGAATGAGCAGTTCTTC; CDR3 protein: CASSEDRVLNEQFF
CDR3 length: 15; J gene: TRBJ1-6; clone size: NA; D gene: NA; V gene: TRBV2; CDR3 DNA: TGTGCCAGCAGTGTCAGGGACACCGACAATTCCCCCCTCCACTTT; CDR3 protein: CASSVRDTDNSPLHF
CDR3 length: 16; J gene: TRBJ2-5; clone size: NA; D gene: TRBD2; V gene: TRBV4-2; CDR3 DNA: TGTGCCAGCAGCCAAGAAACTAGCGGGGGGCAAGAGACCCAGTACTTC; CDR3 protein: CASSQETSGGQETQYF
CDR3 length: 12; J gene: TRBJ2-7; clone size: once; D gene: NA; V gene: TRBV11-3; CDR3 DNA: TGTGCCAGCAGCCTTAGTGCGGGCGAGCAGTACTTC; CDR3 protein: CASSLSAGEQYF
CDR3 length: 13; J gene: TRBJ1-1; clone size: NA; D gene: NA; V gene: TRBV5-1; CDR3 DNA: TGCGCCAGCAGCTTGGAATACGGGACTGAAGCTTTCTTT; CDR3 protein: CASSLEYGTEAFF
CDR3 length: 18; J gene: TRBJ2-2; clone size: NA; D gene: TRBD1; V gene: TRBV7-2; CDR3 DNA: TGTGCCAGCAGCTTAGTGGCAGGGGGCGCCGGAGGGACCGGGGAGCTGTTTTTT; CDR3 protein: CASSLVAGGAGGTGELFF
CDR3 length: 15; J gene: TRBJ2-1; clone size: NA; D gene: TRBD2; V gene: TRBV7-2; CDR3 DNA: TGTGCCAGCAGCTTAGTGATAGCGGGAGTACGAGAGCAGTTCTTC; CDR3 protein: CASSLVIAGVREQFF
CDR3 length: 12; J gene: TRBJ2-1; clone size: NA; D gene: NA; V gene: TRBV2; CDR3 DNA: TGTGCCAGCAGGGGGGCAGGGAATGAGCAGTTCTTC; CDR3 protein: CASRGAGNEQFF
CDR3 length: 16; J gene: TRBJ2-5; clone size: NA; D gene: TRBD2; V gene: TRBV7-9; CDR3 DNA: TGTTCCAGCAGCTTAGGACTAGCGGGAGCCCAAGAGACCCAGTACTTC; CDR3 protein: CSSSLGLAGAQETQYF
CDR3 length: 18; J gene: TRBJ2-7; clone size: NA; D gene: TRBD2; V gene: TRBV7-2; CDR3 DNA: TGTGCCAGCAGCTTAGCGCTCTCTAGCGGGGGGGTTACCTACGAGCAGTACTTC; CDR3 protein: CASSLALSSGGVTYEQYF
CDR3 length: 13; J gene: TRBJ1-1; clone size: NA; D gene: NA; V gene: TRBV10-3; CDR3 DNA: TGTGCCATCAGGGGCACGCAAGACACTGAAGCTTTCTTT; CDR3 protein: CAIRGTQDTEAFF
CDR3 length: 16; J gene: TRBJ2-3; clone size: NA; D gene: TRBD2; V gene: TRBV5-6; CDR3 DNA: TGTGCCAGCAGCGGGAAACTAGCGAGAGGCACAGATACGCAGTATTTT; CDR3 protein: CASSGKLARGTDTQYF
CDR3 length: 14; J gene: TRBJ1-1; clone size: NA; D gene: NA; V gene: TRBV27; CDR3 DNA: TGTGCCAGCAGTTCACCACAGGTCGGAACTGAAGCTTTCTTT; CDR3 protein: CASSSPQVGTEAFF
CDR3 length: 15; J gene: TRBJ2-2; clone size: few; D gene: NA; V gene: TRBV7-2; CDR3 DNA: TGTGCCAGCAGCTTAGCTAGCCCTAGCACCGGGGAGCTGTTTTTT; CDR3 protein: CASSLASPSTGELFF
CDR3 length: 17; J gene: TRBJ1-2; clone size: once; D gene: NA; V gene: TRBV5-1; CDR3 DNA: TGCGCCAGCAGCCCGGACGGCAGGGCTCTATCGGGCTATGGCTACACCTTC; CDR3 protein: CASSPDGRALSGYGYTF
CDR3 length: 15; J gene: TRBJ1-6; clone size: NA; D gene: TRBD1; V gene: TRBV10-3; CDR3 DNA: TGTGCCATCAATAACTCAGGGACAGAAAATTCACCCCTCCACTTT; CDR3 protein: CAINNSGTENSPLHF
CDR3 length: 15; J gene: TRBJ2-2; clone size: NA; D gene: NA; V gene: TRBV29-1; CDR3 DNA: TGCAGCGTTGAAGGGCGGACAGCCAACACCGGGGAGCTGTTTTTT; CDR3 protein: CSVEGRTANTGELFF